The clone carrying this T cell receptor beta chain occurred a few times. These data originate in a study of blood T cell repertoires in COVID-19. Study information: Researchers got acute and convalescent COVID-19 samples from the United States, Italy and Spain. From T cells, B-cell-depleted T cells, or PBMCs came the material, which was cDNA or gDNA.

This CDR3 is built from 16 residues. Losses at the gene ends were 0 bases for V and 2 bases for J; bases not matched to a gene: 5. CDR1 is SEHNR, CDR2 FQNEAQ, per germline (reference sequence). Authors' analysis steps: Using reference gene primer amplification, nucleated cell counts were estimated. Assay used: immunoSEQ multiplex PCR; TCRdb lists only in-frame clones, some missing. That table furnishes V, J and clone size, whereas the DNA furnished D and trimming. The sample shows 88,000 or so clones, roughly nine tenths of them seen only once. This TCR came from a man over 45 with acute or convalescent COVID-19. Sequencing input: peripheral blood. The chain couples TRBV7-9 to TRBJ2-3; 7 bases match TRBD1. The CDR3 is CASSLARDSVTDTQYF. CDR3 DNA: TGTGCCAGCAGCTTAGCTCGGGACAGTGTCACAGATACGCAGTATTTT.